This entry concerns a single T cell receptor beta chain. No antigen is known for it. Patients with Susac syndrome showed fulfilment of recently defined diagnostic criteria for definite or probable disease. The source of the sample is a study of CD8 T cells in Susac syndrome. Across the whole study: Blood was drawn from patients with Susac syndrome. At that point, they were therapy-naive, on corticosteroids, or on intravenous immunoglobulin alone.

General study findings and limits: The study's TCR sequencing and HLA analysis drew on a certain number of individuals. That number was acknowledged as relatively small.

This CDR3 is built from 15 residues. The germline gives CDR1 ENHRY, CDR2 SYGVKD. Trimming left V 6 bases short and J 2 bases short, with 14 bases between. An amount of RNA that ranged from roughly 0.45 to 1 ug was reverse transcribed with random hexamers. Amplification of TCR beta CDR3 across 54 Vbeta and 13 Jbeta was performed with immunoSEQ multiplex PCR. TCRdb processed the immunoSEQ multiplex PCR reads anew with MiXCR; each CDR3 protein has one entry. The sample consists of 75,000 to 95,000 distinct CDR3 sequences, approximately 96% of them appearing once. The TCR was taken from a human donor with Susac syndrome. What was sequenced was CD8+ T cells from PBMCs. The gene calls are TRBV10-3 and TRBJ2-1, with D uncertain. This chain's CDR3 is CAIRAPGGAYNEQFF. The DNA of the CDR3 is TGTGCCATCAGGGCGCCTGGTGGAGCCTACAATGAGCAGTTCTTC.